A single T cell receptor (beta chain) is shown here with its context. Its target is unknown. These data come from a study of cytomegalovirus exposure and HLA in healthy donors. Study results and limitations: A missense variant in DCLRE1C was later tied to TCR beta V- and J-gene trimming. Across donors, sequencing depth was assumed by presence/absence analyses to be roughly uniform.

The CDR3 length is 13 residues. Trimming stripped 4 bases from V and 1 base from J, with 11 bases between. Germline V gene data show CDR1 as GTSNPN and CDR2 as SVGIG (reference sequence). Both 60 Vbeta primers and 13 Jbeta primers went into the PCR. Generated by immunoSEQ multiplex PCR, the TCRdb table keeps only in-frame clones and is missing some. The sample table includes roughly 70,000 clones. V is TRBV30 and J is TRBJ2-7, with a tentative D call TRBD1 (6 bases). Material for sequencing was PBMCs. The source is a female donor in good health and CMV-seropositive. The CDR3 DNA reads TGTGCCTGGAATGAGGGACAATCCTACGAGCAGTACTTC. It yields the protein CAWNEGQSYEQYF.